These 9 T cell receptor beta chains were sequenced from one sample in a study of T cell repertoires in cytomegalovirus infection. TCRdb analysed the reads with MiXCR anew, one entry per CDR3 protein. The sample holds around 70,000 distinct CDR3 sequences, around 3.8% seen once. Sequences were obtained from PBMCs. These receptors came from a human donor in good health (CMV status not recorded). Some clones in this sample may be carry-over from other donors' samples.

At least ten counts were recorded for this clonotype. This chain connects TRBV7-2 to TRBJ1-1; D gene ambiguous. The CDR3 spans 13 residues. The V gene's germline CDR1 is SGHTA and CDR2 FQGNSA. The ends were cut back, 5 bases at V and 5 bases at J, with 12 bases in the middle. The CDR3 DNA follows: TGTGCCAGCAGCCGAGAACCCCCTACTGAAGCTTTCTTT. The encoded protein is CASSREPPTEAFF.

This clonotype was seen many times. This rearrangement joins TRBV7-2 to TRBJ1-5; D ambiguous. Germline CDR1 and CDR2: SGHTA and FQGNSA. Trimming shortened V by 3 bases and J by 4 bases, and 7 bases separated the two germline ends. The CDR3 extends over 13 amino acids. CDR3 DNA: TGTGCCAGCAGCTTCGAAGTTAATCAGCCCCAGCATTTT. Encoded protein: CASSFEVNQPQHF.

This clonotype has at least ten counts. The chain links TRBV6-1 to TRBJ2-7; TRBD1 might be the D (6 bases). The germline V and J ends were trimmed by 5 bases and 2 bases, with 13 bases remaining between them. CDR3 size: 14 residues. The germline CDR1 and CDR2 sequences are MNHNS and SASEGT. The CDR3 region is CASSKTGHPYEQYF. The CDR3 DNA is TGTGCCAGCAGTAAGACGGGACACCCCTACGAGCAGTACTTC.

In its sample, this clonotype was seen many times. The chain carries TRBV7-2 and TRBJ2-3; 10 nucleotides match TRBD2. Germline values: CDR1 SGHTA, CDR2 FQGNSA. V was clipped by 4 bases and J by 4 bases; unmatched bases: 8. The length of the CDR3 is 16 residues. CDR3 residues: CASSSDRAGGADTQYF. CDR3 coding DNA: TGTGCCAGCAGCTCTGATAGAGCGGGGGGGGCAGATACGCAGTATTTT.

This clonotype has ten or more counts. CDR3 DNA: TGTGCCAGCAGTTACGCACAGGGGGCGGACCTCTATGGCTACACCTTC. This encodes CASSYAQGADLYGYTF. The rearrangement links TRBV6-6 to TRBJ1-2, with 9 bases fitting TRBD1. Germline CDR1 MNHNY, CDR2 SVGAGI (reference sequence). The CDR3 consists of 16 residues. The trim removed 2 bases at V and 4 bases at J, leaving 8 bases unmatched.

This clonotype appeared many times. The J gene is TRBJ2-5, the V gene TRBV7-8; D is possibly TRBD1 (6 bases). The CDR3 runs to 13 residues. CDR1 SGHVS and CDR2 FQNEAQ come from the germline V gene. V was clipped by 3 bases and J by 3 bases, with 8 bases between them. The DNA of the CDR3 is TGTGCCAGCAGCTTTACAGGGAAAGAGACCCAGTACTTC. Amino acids: CASSFTGKETQYF.

This clonotype was picked up many times. V gene TRBV7-2 combines with J gene TRBJ1-1, with D possibly matching TRBD1 (5 bases). The CDR3 extends over 13 amino acids. V was trimmed by 5 bases and J by 6 bases, leaving 13 bases between them. CDR1 and CDR2 (germline): SGHTA, FQGNSA. This chain's CDR3 is CASSLRWGSEAFF. DNA for the CDR3: TGTGCCAGCAGCCTAAGATGGGGGTCTGAAGCTTTCTTT.

This clonotype was seen ten or more times. The chain uses TRBV7-2 and TRBJ2-5; D ambiguous. The V and J ends lost 4 bases and 5 bases respectively, with 11 bases between them. The CDR3 is 13 amino acids. Germline V gene sequence: CDR1 SGHTA, CDR2 FQGNSA. CDR3 sequence: CASSSLGRETQYF. CDR3 coding DNA: TGTGCCAGCAGCTCATTGGGCCGGGAGACCCAGTACTTC.

The table lists this clonotype with many counts. This chain connects TRBV5-5 to TRBJ2-3, with 10 bases aligning to TRBD2. Germline V gives CDR1 SGHKS, CDR2 YYEKEE (reference sequence). The CDR3 totals 15 residues. The V gene end was trimmed by 2 bases and the J gene end by 5 bases; junction bases not matched to a gene: 5. The CDR3 sequence is CASSLGTSEGDTQYF. CDR3 nucleotide sequence: TGTGCCAGCAGCTTAGGGACTAGCGAGGGAGATACGCAGTATTTT.